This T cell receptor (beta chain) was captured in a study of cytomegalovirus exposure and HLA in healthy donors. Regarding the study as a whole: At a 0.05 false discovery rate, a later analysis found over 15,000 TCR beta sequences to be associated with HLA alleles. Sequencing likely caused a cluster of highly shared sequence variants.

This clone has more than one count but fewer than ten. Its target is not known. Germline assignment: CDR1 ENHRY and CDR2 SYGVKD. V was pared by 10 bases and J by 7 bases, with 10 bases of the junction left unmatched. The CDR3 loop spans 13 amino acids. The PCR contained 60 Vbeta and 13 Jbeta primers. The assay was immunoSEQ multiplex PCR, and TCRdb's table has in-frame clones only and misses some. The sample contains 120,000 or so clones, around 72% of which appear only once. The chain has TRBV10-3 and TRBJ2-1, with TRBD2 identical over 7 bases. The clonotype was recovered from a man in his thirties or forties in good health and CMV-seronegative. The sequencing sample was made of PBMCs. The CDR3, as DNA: TGTGCCACCAATCTACCCGGGGGGAATGAGCAGTTCTTC. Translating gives CATNLPGGNEQFF.